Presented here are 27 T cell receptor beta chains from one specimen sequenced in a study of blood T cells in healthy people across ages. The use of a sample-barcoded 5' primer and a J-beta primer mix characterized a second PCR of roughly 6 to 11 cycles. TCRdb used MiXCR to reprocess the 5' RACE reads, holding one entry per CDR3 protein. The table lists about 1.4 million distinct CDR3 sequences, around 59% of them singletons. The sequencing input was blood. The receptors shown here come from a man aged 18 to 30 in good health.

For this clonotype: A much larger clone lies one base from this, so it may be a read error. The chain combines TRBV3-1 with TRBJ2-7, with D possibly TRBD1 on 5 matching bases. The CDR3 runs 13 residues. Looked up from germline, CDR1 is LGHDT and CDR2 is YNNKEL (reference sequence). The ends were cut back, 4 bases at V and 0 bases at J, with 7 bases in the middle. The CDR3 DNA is TGTGCCAGCAGCCGGACAATCTCCTACGAGCAGTACTTC. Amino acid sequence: CASSRTISYEQYF.

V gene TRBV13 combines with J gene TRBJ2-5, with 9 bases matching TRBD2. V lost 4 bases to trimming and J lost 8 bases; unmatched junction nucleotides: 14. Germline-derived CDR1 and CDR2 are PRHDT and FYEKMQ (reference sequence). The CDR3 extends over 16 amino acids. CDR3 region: CASSSRAGGPVLTQYF. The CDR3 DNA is TGTGCCAGCAGCTCTAGGGCGGGAGGGCCTGTTCTTACCCAGTACTTC.

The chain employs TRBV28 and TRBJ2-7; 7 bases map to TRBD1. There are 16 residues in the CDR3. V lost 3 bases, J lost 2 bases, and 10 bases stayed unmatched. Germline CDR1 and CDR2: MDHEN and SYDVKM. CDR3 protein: CASSFPQQGLTYEQYF. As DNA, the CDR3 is TGTGCCAGCAGTTTTCCCCAACAGGGGTTGACCTACGAGCAGTACTTC.

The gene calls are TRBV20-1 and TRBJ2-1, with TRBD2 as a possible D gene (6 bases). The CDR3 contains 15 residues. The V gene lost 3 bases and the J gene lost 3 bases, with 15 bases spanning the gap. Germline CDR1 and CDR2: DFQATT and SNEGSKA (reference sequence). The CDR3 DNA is TGCAGTGCTAGTTCACTAGCACGGGTCTACAATGAGCAGTTCTTC. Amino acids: CSASSLARVYNEQFF.

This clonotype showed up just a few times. CDR3: CASALGASYEQYF. The DNA of the CDR3 is TGTGCCAGCGCCCTTGGGGCCTCCTACGAGCAGTACTTC. This sequence joins TRBV11-2 and TRBJ2-7, with TRBD1 as a possible D gene (5 bases). Germline values: CDR1 SGHAT, CDR2 FQNNGV. V lost 8 bases, J lost 0 bases, and 11 bases lay in between. The CDR3 is made up of 13 amino acids.

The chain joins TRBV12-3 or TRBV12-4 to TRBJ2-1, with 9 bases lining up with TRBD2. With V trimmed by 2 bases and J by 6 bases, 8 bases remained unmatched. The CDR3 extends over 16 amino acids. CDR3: CASSLRRGGGGNEQFF. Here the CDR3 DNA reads TGTGCCAGCAGTTTAAGGCGGGGGGGCGGGGGCAATGAGCAGTTCTTC.

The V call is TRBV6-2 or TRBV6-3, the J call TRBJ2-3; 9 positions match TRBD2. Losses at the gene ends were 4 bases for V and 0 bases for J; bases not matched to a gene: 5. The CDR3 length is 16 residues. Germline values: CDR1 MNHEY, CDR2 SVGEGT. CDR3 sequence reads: CASSLRLADSTDTQYF. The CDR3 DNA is TGTGCCAGCAGTTTAAGACTAGCGGATAGCACAGATACGCAGTATTTT.

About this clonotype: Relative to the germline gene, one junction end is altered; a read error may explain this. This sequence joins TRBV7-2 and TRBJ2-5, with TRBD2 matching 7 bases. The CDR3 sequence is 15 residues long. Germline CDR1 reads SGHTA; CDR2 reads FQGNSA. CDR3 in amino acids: CASSPSPGTKETQYF. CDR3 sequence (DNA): TGTGCTAGCAGCCCATCCCCTGGGACTAAAGAGACCCAGTACTTC.

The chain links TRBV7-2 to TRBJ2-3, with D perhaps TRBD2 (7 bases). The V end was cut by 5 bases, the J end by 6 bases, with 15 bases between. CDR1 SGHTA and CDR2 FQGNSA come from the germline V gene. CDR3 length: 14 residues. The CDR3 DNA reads TGTGCCAGCAGCCCGGAGAAGGGGGGGGATACGCAGTATTTT. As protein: CASSPEKGGDTQYF.

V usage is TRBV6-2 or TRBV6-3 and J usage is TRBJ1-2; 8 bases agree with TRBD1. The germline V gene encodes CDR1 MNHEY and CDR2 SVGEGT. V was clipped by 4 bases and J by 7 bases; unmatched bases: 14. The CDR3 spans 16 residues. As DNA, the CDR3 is TGTGCCAGCAGTTCCTCGGGACAGGCCCCACCGGGTGGCTACACCTTC. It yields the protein CASSSSGQAPPGGYTF.

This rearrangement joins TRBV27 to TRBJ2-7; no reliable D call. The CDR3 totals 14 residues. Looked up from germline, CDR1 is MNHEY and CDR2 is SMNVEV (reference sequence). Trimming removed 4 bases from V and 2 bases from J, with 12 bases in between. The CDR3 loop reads CASSSRAETYEQYF. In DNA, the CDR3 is TGTGCCAGCAGTTCCCGGGCTGAAACCTACGAGCAGTACTTC.

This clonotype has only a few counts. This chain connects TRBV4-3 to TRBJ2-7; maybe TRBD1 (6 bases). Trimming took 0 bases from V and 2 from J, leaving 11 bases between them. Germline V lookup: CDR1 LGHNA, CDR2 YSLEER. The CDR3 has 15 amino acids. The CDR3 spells CASSQDTGWTYEQYF. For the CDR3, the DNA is TGCGCCAGCAGCCAAGATACAGGGTGGACCTACGAGCAGTACTTC.

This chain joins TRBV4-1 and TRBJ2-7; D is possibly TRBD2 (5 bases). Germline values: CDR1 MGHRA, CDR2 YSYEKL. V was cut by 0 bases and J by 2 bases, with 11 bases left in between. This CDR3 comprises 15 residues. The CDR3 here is CASSQEGKGAYEQYF. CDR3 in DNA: TGCGCCAGCAGCCAAGAGGGAAAGGGAGCCTACGAGCAGTACTTC.

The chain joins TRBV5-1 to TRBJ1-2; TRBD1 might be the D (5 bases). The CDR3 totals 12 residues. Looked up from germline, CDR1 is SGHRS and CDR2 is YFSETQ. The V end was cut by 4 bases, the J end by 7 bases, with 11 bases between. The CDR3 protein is CASSMARGGYTF. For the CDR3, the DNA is TGCGCCAGCAGCATGGCGAGGGGTGGCTACACCTTC.

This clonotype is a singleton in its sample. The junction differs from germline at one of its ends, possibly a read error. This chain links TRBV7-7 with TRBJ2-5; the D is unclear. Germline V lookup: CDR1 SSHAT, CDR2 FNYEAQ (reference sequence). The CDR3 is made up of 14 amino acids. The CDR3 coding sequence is TGTGCTAGCAGCGCCGGGTCAGCCGTGGAGACCCAGTACTTC. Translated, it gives CASSAGSAVETQYF. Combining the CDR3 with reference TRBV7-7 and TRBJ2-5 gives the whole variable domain GAGVSQSPRYKVTKRGQDVTLRCDPISSHATLYWYQQALGQGPEFLTYFNYEAQPDKSGLPSDRFSAERPEGSISTLTIQRTEQRDSAMYRCASSAGSAVETQYFGPGTRLLVL.

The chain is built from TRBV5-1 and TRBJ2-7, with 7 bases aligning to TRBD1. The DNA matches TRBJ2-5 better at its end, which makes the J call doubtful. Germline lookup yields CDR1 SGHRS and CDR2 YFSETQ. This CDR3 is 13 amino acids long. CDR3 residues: CASSLHRGETQYF. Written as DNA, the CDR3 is TGCGCCAGCAGCTTGCACAGGGGAGAGACCCAGTACTTC.

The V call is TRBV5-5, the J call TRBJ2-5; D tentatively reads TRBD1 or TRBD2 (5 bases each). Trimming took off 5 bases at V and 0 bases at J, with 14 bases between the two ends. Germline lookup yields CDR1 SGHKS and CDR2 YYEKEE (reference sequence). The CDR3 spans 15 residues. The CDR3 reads CASSYLWGYQETQYF. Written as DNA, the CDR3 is TGTGCCAGCAGTTACCTTTGGGGGTACCAAGAGACCCAGTACTTC.

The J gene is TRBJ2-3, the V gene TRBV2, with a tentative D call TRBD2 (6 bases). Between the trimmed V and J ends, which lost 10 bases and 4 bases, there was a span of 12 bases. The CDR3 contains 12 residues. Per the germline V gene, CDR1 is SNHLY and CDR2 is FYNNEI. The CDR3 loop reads CANPGLSDTQYF. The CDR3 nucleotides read TGTGCCAACCCGGGACTGTCAGATACGCAGTATTTT.

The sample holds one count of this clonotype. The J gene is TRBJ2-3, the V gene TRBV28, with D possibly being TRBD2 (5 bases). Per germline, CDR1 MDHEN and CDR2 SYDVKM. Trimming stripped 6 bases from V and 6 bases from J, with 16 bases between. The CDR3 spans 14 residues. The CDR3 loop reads CASSLGLPPDTQYF. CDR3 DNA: TGTGCCAGCAGCCTCGGACTGCCCCCGGATACGCAGTATTTT.

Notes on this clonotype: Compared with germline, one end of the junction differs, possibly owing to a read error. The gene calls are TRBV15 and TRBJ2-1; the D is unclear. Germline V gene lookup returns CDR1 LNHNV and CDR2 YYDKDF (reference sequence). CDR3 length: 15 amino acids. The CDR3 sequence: CATSRDSSSGNERFF. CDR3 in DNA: TGTGCCACCAGCAGAGATAGCAGTTCCGGCAATGAGCGGTTCTTC.

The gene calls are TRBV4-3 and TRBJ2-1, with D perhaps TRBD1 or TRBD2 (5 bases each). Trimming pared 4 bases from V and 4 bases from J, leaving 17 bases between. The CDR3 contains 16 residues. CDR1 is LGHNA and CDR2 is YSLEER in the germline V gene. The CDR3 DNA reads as TGCGCCAGCAGCCCATCCCCGGGACCTCGATACAATGAGCAGTTCTTC. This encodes CASSPSPGPRYNEQFF.

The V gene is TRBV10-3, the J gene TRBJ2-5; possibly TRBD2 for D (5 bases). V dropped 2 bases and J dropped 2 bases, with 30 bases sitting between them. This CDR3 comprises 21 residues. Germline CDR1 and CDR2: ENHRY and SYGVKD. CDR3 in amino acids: CAISERMFSLLLGRLQETQYF. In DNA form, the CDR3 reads TGTGCCATCAGTGAGCGGATGTTTTCCCTCCTACTAGGCCGGTTACAAGAGACCCAGTACTTC.

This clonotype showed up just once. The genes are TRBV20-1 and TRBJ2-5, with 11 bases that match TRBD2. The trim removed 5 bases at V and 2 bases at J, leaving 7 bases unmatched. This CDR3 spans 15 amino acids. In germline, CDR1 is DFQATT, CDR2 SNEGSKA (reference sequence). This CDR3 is CSASGLAGRQETQYF. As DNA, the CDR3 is TGCAGTGCTTCCGGACTAGCGGGCCGTCAAGAGACCCAGTACTTC.

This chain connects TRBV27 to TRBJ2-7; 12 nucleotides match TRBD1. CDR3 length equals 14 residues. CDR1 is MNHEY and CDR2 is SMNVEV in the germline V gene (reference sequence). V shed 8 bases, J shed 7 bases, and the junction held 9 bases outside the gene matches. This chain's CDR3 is CASRQGQGAREQYF. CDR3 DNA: TGTGCCAGCCGACAGGGACAGGGGGCGCGGGAGCAGTACTTC.

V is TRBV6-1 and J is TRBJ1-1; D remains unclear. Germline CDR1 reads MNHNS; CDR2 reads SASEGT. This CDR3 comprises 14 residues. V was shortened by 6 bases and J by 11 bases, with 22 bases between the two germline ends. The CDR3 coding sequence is TGTGCCAGCAGAATGGGCGTTACGGCCGACCGGGCTTTCTTT. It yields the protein CASRMGVTADRAFF.

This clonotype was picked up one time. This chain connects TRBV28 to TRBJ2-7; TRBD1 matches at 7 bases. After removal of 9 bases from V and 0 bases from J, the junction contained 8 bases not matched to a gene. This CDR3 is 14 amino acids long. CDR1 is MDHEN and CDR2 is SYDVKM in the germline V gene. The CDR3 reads CASNGQEHSYEQYF. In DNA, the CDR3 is TGTGCCAGTAACGGACAGGAGCACTCCTACGAGCAGTACTTC.

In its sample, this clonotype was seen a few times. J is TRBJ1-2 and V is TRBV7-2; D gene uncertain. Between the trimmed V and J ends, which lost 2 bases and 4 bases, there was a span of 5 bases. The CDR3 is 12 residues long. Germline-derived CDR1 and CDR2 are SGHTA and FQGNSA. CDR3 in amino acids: CASSLSFYGYTF. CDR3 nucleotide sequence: TGTGCCAGCAGCTTAAGCTTCTATGGCTACACCTTC.